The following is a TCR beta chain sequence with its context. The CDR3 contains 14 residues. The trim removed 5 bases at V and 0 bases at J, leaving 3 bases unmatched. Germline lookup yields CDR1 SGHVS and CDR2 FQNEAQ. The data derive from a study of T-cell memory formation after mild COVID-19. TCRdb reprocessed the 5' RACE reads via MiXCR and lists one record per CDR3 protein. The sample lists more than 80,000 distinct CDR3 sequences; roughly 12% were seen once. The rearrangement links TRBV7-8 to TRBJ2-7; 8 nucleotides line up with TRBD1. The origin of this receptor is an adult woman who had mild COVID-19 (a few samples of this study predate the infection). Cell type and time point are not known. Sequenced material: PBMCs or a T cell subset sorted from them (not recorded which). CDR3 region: CASSPTGGSYEQYF. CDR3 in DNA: TGTGCCAGCAGCCCTACAGGGGGCTCCTACGAGCAGTACTTC. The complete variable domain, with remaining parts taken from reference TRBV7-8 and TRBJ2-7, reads GAGVSQSPRYKVAKRGQDVALRCDPISGHVSLFWYQQALGQGPEFLTYFQNEAQLDKSGLPSDRFFAERPEGSVSTLKIQRTQQEDSAVYLCASSPTGGSYEQYFGPGTRLTVT.